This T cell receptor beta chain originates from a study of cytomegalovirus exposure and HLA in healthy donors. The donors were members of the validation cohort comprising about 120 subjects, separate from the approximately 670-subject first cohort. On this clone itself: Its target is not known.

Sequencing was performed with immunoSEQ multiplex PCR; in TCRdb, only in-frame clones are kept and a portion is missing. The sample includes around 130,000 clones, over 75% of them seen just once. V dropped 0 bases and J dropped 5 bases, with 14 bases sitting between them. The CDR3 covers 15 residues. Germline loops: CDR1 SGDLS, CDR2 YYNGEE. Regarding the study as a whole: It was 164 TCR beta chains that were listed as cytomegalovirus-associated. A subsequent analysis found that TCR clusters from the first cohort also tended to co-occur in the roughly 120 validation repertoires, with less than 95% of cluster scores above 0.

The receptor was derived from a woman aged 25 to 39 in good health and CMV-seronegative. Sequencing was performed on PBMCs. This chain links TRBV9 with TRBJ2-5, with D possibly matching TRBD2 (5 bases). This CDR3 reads CASSVGGPPGETQYF. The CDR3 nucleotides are TGTGCCAGCAGCGTAGGAGGGCCCCCGGGGGAGACCCAGTACTTC.